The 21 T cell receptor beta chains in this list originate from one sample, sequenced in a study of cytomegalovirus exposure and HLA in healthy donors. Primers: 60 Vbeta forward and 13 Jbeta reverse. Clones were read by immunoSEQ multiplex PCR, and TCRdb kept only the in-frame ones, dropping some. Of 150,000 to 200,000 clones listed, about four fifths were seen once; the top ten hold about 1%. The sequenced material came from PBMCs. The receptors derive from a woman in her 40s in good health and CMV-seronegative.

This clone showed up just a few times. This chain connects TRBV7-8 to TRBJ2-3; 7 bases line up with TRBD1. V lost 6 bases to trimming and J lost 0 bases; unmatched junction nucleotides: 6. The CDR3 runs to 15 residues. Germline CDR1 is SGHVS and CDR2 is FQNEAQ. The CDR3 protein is CASSSGQLSTDTQYF. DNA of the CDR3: TGTGCCAGCAGTTCGGGACAGCTTAGCACAGATACGCAGTATTTT.

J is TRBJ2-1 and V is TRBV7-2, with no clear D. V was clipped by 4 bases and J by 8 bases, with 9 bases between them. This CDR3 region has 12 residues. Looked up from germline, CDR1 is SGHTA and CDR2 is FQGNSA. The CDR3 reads CASSSVQDEQFF. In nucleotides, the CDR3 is TGTGCCAGCAGCTCAGTGCAGGATGAGCAGTTCTTC.

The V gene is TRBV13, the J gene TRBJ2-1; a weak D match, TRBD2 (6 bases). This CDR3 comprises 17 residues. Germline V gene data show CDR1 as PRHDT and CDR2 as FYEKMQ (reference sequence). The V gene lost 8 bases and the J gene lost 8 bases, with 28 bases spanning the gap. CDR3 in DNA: TGTGCCAGCTCCCCAAAACTGGGGGGAGGCGTGACTCATGAGCAGTTCTTC. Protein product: CASSPKLGGGVTHEQFF.

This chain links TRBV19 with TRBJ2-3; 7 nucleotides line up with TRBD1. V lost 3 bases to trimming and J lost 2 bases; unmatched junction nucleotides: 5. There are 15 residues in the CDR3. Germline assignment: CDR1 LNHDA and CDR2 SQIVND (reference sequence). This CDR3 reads CASSMGQTATDTQYF. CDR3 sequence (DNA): TGTGCCAGTAGTATGGGACAGACAGCCACAGATACGCAGTATTTT.

CDR3 nucleotide sequence: TGCGCCAGCAGCCCGACAGGGGGCGGGATTTACGAGCAGTACTTC. Its translation: CASSPTGGGIYEQYF. This chain uses TRBV5-1 with TRBJ2-7; 10 bases align to TRBD1. The CDR3 spans 15 residues. CDR1 is SGHRS, CDR2 YFSETQ, per germline. V lost 4 bases to trimming and J lost 4 bases; unmatched junction nucleotides: 8. Using reference TRBV5-1 and TRBJ2-7 for the parts outside the CDR3, the full variable domain is KAGVTQTPRYLIKTRGQQVTLSCSPISGHRSVSWYQQTPGQGLQFLFEYFSETQRNKGNFPGRFSGRQFSNSRSEMNVSTLELGDSALYLCASSPTGGGIYEQYFGPGTRLTVT.

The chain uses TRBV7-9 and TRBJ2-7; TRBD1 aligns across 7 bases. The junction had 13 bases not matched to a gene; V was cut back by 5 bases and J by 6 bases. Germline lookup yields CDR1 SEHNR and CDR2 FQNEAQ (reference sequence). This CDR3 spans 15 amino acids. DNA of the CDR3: TGTGCCAGCAGCGGGCGGACAGGAGGTGCGGGCGAGCAGTACTTC. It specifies CASSGRTGGAGEQYF.

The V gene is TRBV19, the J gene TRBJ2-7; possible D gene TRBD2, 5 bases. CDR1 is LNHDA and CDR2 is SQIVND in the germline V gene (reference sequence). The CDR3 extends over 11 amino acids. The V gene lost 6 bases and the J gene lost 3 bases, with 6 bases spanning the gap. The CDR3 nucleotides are TGTGCCAGTAGAGGAGGCTACGAGCAGTACTTC. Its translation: CASRGGYEQYF.

In nucleotides, the CDR3 is TGCAGCGTCGGTACAGGGAACGAGGGTCAGCCCCAGCATTTT. The encoded protein is CSVGTGNEGQPQHF. V is TRBV29-1 and J is TRBJ1-5; D is perhaps TRBD1 (6 bases). Trimming took off 6 bases at V and 6 bases at J, with 18 bases between the two ends. CDR1 is SQVTM and CDR2 is ANQGSEA in the germline V gene. The CDR3 totals 14 residues.

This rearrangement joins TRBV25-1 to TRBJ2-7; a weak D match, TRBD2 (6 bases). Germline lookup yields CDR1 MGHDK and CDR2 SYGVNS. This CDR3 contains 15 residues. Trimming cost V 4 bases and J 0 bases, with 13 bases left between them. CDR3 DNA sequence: TGTGCCAGCAGTGGGGGGGTGCTGGGCTCCTACGAGCAGTACTTC. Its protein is CASSGGVLGSYEQYF.

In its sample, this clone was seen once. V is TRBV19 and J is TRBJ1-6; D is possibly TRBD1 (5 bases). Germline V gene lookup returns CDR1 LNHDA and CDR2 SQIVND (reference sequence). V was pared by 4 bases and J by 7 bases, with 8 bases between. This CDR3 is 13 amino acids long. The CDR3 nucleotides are TGTGCCAGTAGTAATAACAGGAATTCACCCCTCCACTTT. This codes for CASSNNRNSPLHF.

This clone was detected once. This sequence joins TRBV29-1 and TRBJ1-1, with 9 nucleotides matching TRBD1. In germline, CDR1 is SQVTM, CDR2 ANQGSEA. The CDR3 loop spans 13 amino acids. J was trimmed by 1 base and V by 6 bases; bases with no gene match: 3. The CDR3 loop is CSVTDRGNTEAFF. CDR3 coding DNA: TGCAGCGTCACGGACAGGGGGAACACTGAAGCTTTCTTT.

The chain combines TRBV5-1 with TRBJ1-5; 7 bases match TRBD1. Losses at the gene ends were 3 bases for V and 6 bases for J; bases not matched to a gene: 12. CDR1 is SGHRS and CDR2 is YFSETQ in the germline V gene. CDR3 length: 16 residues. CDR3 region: CASSSGQSVPSQPQHF. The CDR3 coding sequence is TGCGCCAGCAGCTCGGGACAGTCCGTACCCAGTCAGCCCCAGCATTTT.

The CDR3 loop is CASSTQGGSTPYEQYV. The CDR3, as DNA: TGTGCCAGCAGCACCCAGGGTGGCTCGACTCCCTACGAGCAGTACGTC. V is TRBV6-6 and J is TRBJ2-7; D is perhaps TRBD1 (5 bases). V was shortened by 6 bases and J by 2 bases, with 20 bases between the two germline ends. The CDR3 is made up of 16 amino acids. Germline CDR1 is MNHNY and CDR2 is SVGAGI (reference sequence).

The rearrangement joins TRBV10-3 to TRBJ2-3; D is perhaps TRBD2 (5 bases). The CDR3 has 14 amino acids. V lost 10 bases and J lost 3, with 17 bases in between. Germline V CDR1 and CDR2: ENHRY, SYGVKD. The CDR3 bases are TGTGCCACCCTCCCCGATGGGAGAACAGATACGCAGTATTTT. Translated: CATLPDGRTDTQYF.

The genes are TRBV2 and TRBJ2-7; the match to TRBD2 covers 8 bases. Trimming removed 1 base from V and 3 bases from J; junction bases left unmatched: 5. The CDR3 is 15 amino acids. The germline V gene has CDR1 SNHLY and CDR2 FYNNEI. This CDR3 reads CASSEGVSGNYEQYV. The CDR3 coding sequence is TGTGCCAGCAGTGAAGGGGTTAGCGGGAACTACGAGCAGTACGTC.

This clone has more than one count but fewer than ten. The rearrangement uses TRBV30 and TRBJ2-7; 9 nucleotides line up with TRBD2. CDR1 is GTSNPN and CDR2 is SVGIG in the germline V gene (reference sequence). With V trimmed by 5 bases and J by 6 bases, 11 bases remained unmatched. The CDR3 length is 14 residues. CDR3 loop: CAWEIAGVGSEQYF. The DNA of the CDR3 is TGTGCCTGGGAGATAGCGGGAGTGGGTAGCGAGCAGTACTTC.

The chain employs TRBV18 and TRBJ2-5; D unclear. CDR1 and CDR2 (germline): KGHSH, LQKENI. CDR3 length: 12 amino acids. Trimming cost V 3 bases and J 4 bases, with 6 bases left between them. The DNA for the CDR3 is TGTGCCAGCTCACCGGGCGTAGAGACCCAGTACTTC. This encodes CASSPGVETQYF.

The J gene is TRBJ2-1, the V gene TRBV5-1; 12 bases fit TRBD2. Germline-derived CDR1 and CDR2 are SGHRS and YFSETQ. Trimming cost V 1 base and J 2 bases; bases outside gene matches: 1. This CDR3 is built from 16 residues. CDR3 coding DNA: TGCGCCAGCAGCTTGCCTAGCGGGAGGGCCTACAATGAGCAGTTCTTC. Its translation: CASSLPSGRAYNEQFF.

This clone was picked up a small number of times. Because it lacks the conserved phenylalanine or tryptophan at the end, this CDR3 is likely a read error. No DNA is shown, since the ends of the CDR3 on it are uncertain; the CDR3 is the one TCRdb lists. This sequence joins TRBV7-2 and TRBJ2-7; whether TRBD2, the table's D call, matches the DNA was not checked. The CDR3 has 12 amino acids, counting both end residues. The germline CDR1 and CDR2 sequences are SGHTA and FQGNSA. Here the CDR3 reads CASSLAQGLAVI.

In DNA, the CDR3 is TGTGCCTGGACCGGGCATAGCGGCGAGCAGTACGTC. This sequence encodes CAWTGHSGEQYV. The chain has TRBV30 and TRBJ2-7, with a weak D call TRBD2 (6 bases). CDR1 and CDR2 (germline): GTSNPN, SVGIG (reference sequence). CDR3 length equals 12 residues. The V and J ends lost 4 bases and 6 bases respectively, with 13 bases between them.

CDR3 loop: CASSKGGTGPGYGYTF. CDR3 coding DNA: TGTGCCAGCAGCAAAGGTGGGACAGGGCCTGGCTATGGCTACACCTTC. V is TRBV21-1 and J is TRBJ1-2; the D call TRBD1 from the table was never checked on the DNA. TRBV21-1 is a pseudogene segment. The CDR3 runs to 16 residues.